This T cell receptor (beta chain) was sequenced during a study of radiotherapy plus CTLA-4 blockade in lung cancer. The method was immunoSEQ multiplex PCR; TCRdb's version includes in-frame clones alone and lacks a portion of them. The sample includes 45,000 or so clones, approximately 79% seen only once; the top ten take 11%. With 4 bases removed from V and 7 bases from J, the gap between germline ends came to 20 bases. Germline V gene sequence: CDR1 MDHEN, CDR2 SYDVKM. This CDR3 spans 17 amino acids. This receptor was obtained from a human donor with non-small cell lung cancer who had stable disease on radiotherapy plus ipilimumab. Sequencing was performed on peripheral blood, taken from a patient treated with radiotherapy plus ipilimumab. This chain joins TRBV28 and TRBJ1-6, with D perhaps matching TRBD1 (5 bases). The CDR3 spells CASSSTSGGEVNSPLHF. The CDR3 DNA reads TGTGCCAGCAGTTCTACGTCGGGAGGGGAGGTGAATTCACCCCTCCACTTT.